These 6 T cell receptor beta chains originate from one sample sequenced in a study of Graves' ophthalmopathy and Graves' hyperthyroidism. RNA transcripts provided the template for amplifying TCR beta CDR3 regions. RT-PCR in the first round used HTBI primers; a second-round multiplex PCR followed. TCRdb called the multiplex PCR reads again in MiXCR, with one record for every CDR3 protein. The sample carries about 700,000 distinct CDR3 sequences, around 40% recorded once. The sample was peripheral blood. These receptors all stem from an adult man with Graves' ophthalmopathy.

This clonotype was seen a few times. The chain carries TRBV7-2 and TRBJ1-6; D might be TRBD1 (5 bases). V dropped 5 bases and J dropped 7 bases, with 15 bases sitting between them. Per germline, CDR1 SGHTA and CDR2 FQGNSA. The CDR3 runs 15 residues. CDR3 protein: CASSPAGGENSPLHF. The CDR3 DNA reads TGTGCCAGCAGCCCCGCCGGGGGGGAAAATTCACCCCTCCACTTT.

This chain joins TRBV19 and TRBJ1-5; 9 bases fit TRBD1. The J segment lost 6 bases and the V segment lost 7 bases, leaving 13 bases of the junction unmatched. The CDR3 is 16 residues long. Germline CDR1 LNHDA, CDR2 SQIVND (reference sequence). The CDR3 reads CASTTGTGTGSQPQHF. The CDR3 bases are TGTGCCAGTACCACCGGGACAGGGACGGGGAGTCAGCCCCAGCATTTT.

The rearrangement links TRBV15 to TRBJ2-5; 7 bases map to TRBD2. CDR3 length: 18 amino acids. Germline CDR1 reads LNHNV; CDR2 reads YYDKDF (reference sequence). Unmatched junction bases numbered 19, after V lost 4 bases and J lost 5 bases. CDR3 DNA: TGTGCCACCAGCAAAGGTTGGAGGGAGGGCCGATTAATGGAGACCCAGTACTTC. Its protein is CATSKGWREGRLMETQYF.

This clonotype was picked up a small number of times. The chain links TRBV7-9 to TRBJ1-4; TRBD1 might be the D (6 bases). Germline CDR1 and CDR2: SEHNR and FQNEAQ (reference sequence). This CDR3 is 15 amino acids long. V dropped 5 bases and J dropped 4 bases, with 14 bases sitting between them. The CDR3 coding sequence is TGTGCCAGCAGCCCAGGGGACCCCGTTAATGAAAAACTGTTTTTT. Its protein is CASSPGDPVNEKLFF.

The rearrangement joins TRBV7-6 to TRBJ2-7; tentatively, D is TRBD2 (5 bases). Germline V gives CDR1 SGHVS, CDR2 FNYEAQ. Deletions cut 5 bases from V and 7 bases from J, with 21 bases between. This CDR3 has 15 residues. The chain's CDR3 is CASSRSGSSYNEQYF. The CDR3 DNA follows: TGTGCCAGCAGCAGGAGTGGGAGCTCCTACAATGAGCAGTACTTC.

The rearrangement links TRBV7-6 to TRBJ2-5, with a possible D match to TRBD1 (6 bases). Germline V gene lookup returns CDR1 SGHVS and CDR2 FNYEAQ. This CDR3 has 15 residues. The V end was cut by 8 bases, the J end by 3 bases, with 19 bases between. CDR3 amino acids: CASDMDRSPEETQYF. The CDR3 nucleotides are TGTGCCAGCGACATGGACAGATCTCCGGAAGAGACCCAGTACTTC.